A single T cell receptor beta chain is shown here with its context. The data were taken from a study of CD8+ T cells in alopecia areata. The overall study: Tofacitinib was taken orally by treated patients, and the dose was 5 to 10 mg twice daily.

The CDR3 totals 15 residues. CDR1 and CDR2 from the germline V gene are SEHNR and FQNEAQ (reference sequence). The V gene lost 1 base and the J gene lost 3 bases, with 13 bases spanning the gap. Following RNA extraction, reverse transcription yielded cDNA that acted as the sequencing template. Assay used: immunoSEQ multiplex PCR; TCRdb lists only in-frame clones, some missing. The table has 160,000 or so clones, approximately 70% seen once; the top ten hold about 10%. The J gene is TRBJ2-7, the V gene TRBV7-9; D is ambiguous. The sequence was collected from a human donor with alopecia areata. Material: CD8+ T cells sorted from blood, obtained at week 0. CDR3 sequence: CASSLVGSKGYEQYF. The CDR3 nucleotides are TGTGCCAGCAGCTTAGTGGGCTCAAAAGGCTACGAGCAGTACTTC. The full variable domain, completed using reference TRBV7-9 and TRBJ2-7, is DTGVSQNPRHKITKRGQNVTFRCDPISEHNRLYWYRQTLGQGPEFLTYFQNEAQLEKSRLLSDRFSAERPKGSFSTLEIQRTEQGDSAMYLCASSLVGSKGYEQYFGPGTRLTVT.